A single sample is the source of the 6 T cell receptor beta chains below, sequenced in a study of Ad26.COV2.S vaccination and SARS-CoV-2 variants. The treatment: about 20 received Ad26.COV2.S at low or high dose, single or two shots; 5 received placebo; per-sample allocation not given. After the first vaccine or placebo injection, samples were drawn on day 63. Assay: immunoSEQ multiplex PCR; the TCRdb copy retains only in-frame clones and omits some. The repertoire holds 500,000 or so clones, with approximately 88% as singletons. Sequenced material: peripheral blood, taken in a trial of Ad26.COV2.S vaccine versus placebo. These receptors were taken from a person aged 18-65 years who received the Ad26.COV2.S COVID-19 vaccine or a placebo.

The V and J genes are TRBV3-1 (or the pseudogene TRBV3-2) and TRBJ2-7; D is perhaps TRBD1 (6 bases). CDR1 LGHDT and CDR2 YNNKEL come from the germline V gene (reference sequence). This CDR3 is 16 amino acids long. Trimming left V 0 bases short and J 7 bases short, with 19 bases between. CDR3: CASSQERGSREREQYF. In DNA, the CDR3 is TGTGCCAGCAGCCAAGAGAGGGGGAGTCGCGAACGGGAGCAGTACTTC.

The rearrangement joins TRBV27 to TRBJ2-5; TRBD2 matches at 8 bases. V was clipped by 5 bases and J by 1 base; unmatched bases: 9. Germline-derived CDR1 and CDR2 are MNHEY and SMNVEV (reference sequence). This CDR3 has 16 amino acids. This chain's CDR3 is CASSPTGGALQETQYF. CDR3 nucleotide sequence: TGTGCCAGCAGTCCGACCGGGGGGGCCCTCCAAGAGACCCAGTACTTC.

The chain uses TRBV6-2 or TRBV6-3 and TRBJ2-7; 10 bases are shared with TRBD2. Germline values: CDR1 MNHEY, CDR2 SVGEGT. The CDR3 loop spans 19 amino acids. The V gene end was trimmed by 0 bases and the J gene end by 1 base; junction bases not matched to a gene: 12. DNA for the CDR3: TGTGCCAGCAGTTACTCCCTAGCGGGAGTAATTATCGGGTCCTACGAGCAGTACTTC. This sequence encodes CASSYSLAGVIIGSYEQYF.

The J gene is TRBJ2-2, the V gene TRBV9; 8 positions match TRBD2. Germline V lookup: CDR1 SGDLS, CDR2 YYNGEE. J gave up 8 bases and V 5 bases, and 5 bases lay outside the gene matches. The CDR3 loop spans 13 amino acids. CDR3 DNA sequence: TGTGCCAGCAGTATGGTAGCGGGAGGGGAGCTGTTTTTT. Protein product: CASSMVAGGELFF.

The J gene is TRBJ2-2, the V gene TRBV11-3; D is ambiguous. The germline V and J ends were trimmed by 5 bases and 6 bases, with 10 bases remaining between them. The length of the CDR3 is 13 residues. Germline lookup yields CDR1 SGHNT and CDR2 YENEEA. The CDR3 region is CASSPASAGELFF. The DNA of the CDR3 is TGTGCCAGCAGCCCCGCGAGCGCCGGGGAGCTGTTTTTT.

The rearrangement joins TRBV7-2 to TRBJ1-1, with a tentative D call TRBD1 (5 bases). The CDR3 runs 14 residues. Germline CDR1 and CDR2: SGHTA and FQGNSA. Trimming took off 1 base at V and 11 bases at J, with 17 bases between the two ends. Written as DNA, the CDR3 is TGTGCCAGCAGCTTAGGGTCCTTTCGGGGGGATGCTTTCTTT. Residues: CASSLGSFRGDAFF. Using reference TRBV7-2 and TRBJ1-1 for the parts outside the CDR3, the full variable domain is GAGVSQSPSNKVTEKGKDVELRCDPISGHTALYWYRQSLGQGLEFLIYFQGNSAPDKSGLPSDRFSAERTGGSVSTLTIQRTQQEDSAVYLCASSLGSFRGDAFFGQGTRLTVV.